This T cell receptor (beta chain) was identified during a study of blood T cell repertoires in COVID-19. Study-wide background: The origin of the acute and convalescent COVID-19 samples was the United States, Italy and Spain.

The CDR3 runs to 14 residues. After removal of 6 bases from V and 5 bases from J, the junction contained 9 bases not matched to a gene. Germline V gene data show CDR1 as MNHNY and CDR2 as SVGAGI (reference sequence). Original processing notes: Amplifying reference gene primers gave estimates of nucleated cell counts. TCRdb's copy holds only in-frame clones and misses some; the assay was immunoSEQ multiplex PCR. Clone size and the V and J calls come from that table; the DNA yielded D and trimming. Of around 200,000 clones in the sample, roughly nine tenths were seen once. The chain carries TRBV6-6 and TRBJ2-7; 8 nucleotides line up with TRBD1. The sequenced material came from peripheral blood. The TCR originated in a woman aged 55-69 years with COVID-19, enrolled during active disease. CDR3 DNA sequence: TGTGCCAGCAGCCGTGGACAGGGCGTCAACGAGCAGTACTTC. It encodes CASSRGQGVNEQYF.